The 17 T cell receptor beta chains presented below share a single source sample, sequenced in a study of blood T cell repertoires in COVID-19. Sequencing used immunoSEQ multiplex PCR; TCRdb keeps in-frame clones, though not all of them. The repertoire holds some 200,000 clones, with nearly 85% as singletons. The sequenced sample consisted of peripheral blood. Receptors originate from a woman aged 30 to 39 with COVID-19, enrolled during active disease.

This clone was found a few times. CDR3 protein: CASSLALSSGPLNSNQPQHF. DNA of the CDR3: TGTGCCAGCAGCTTAGCTCTTTCCTCAGGCCCCCTGAATAGCAATCAGCCCCAGCATTTT. The chain carries TRBV7-2 and TRBJ1-5; D is unclear. This CDR3 is built from 20 residues. Trimming removed 0 bases at V and 0 bases at J, with 21 bases between. CDR1 and CDR2 (germline): SGHTA, FQGNSA.

This clone showed up just a few times. This rearrangement joins TRBV19 to TRBJ1-5; possibly TRBD1 for D (5 bases). With 7 bases removed from V and 3 bases from J, the gap between germline ends came to 16 bases. CDR1 LNHDA and CDR2 SQIVND come from the germline V gene (reference sequence). The CDR3 has 15 residues. The CDR3 here is CASNAIGADNQPQHF. In DNA form, the CDR3 reads TGTGCCAGTAACGCCATTGGGGCAGACAATCAGCCCCAGCATTTT.

The chain is built from TRBV7-9 and TRBJ1-5; 7 bases are a match to TRBD1. Unmatched junction bases numbered 3, after V lost 0 bases and J lost 4 bases. CDR3 length: 15 amino acids. The germline CDR1 and CDR2 sequences are SEHNR and FQNEAQ (reference sequence). The CDR3 reads CASSLASGGNQPQHF. The CDR3 nucleotides read TGTGCCAGCAGCTTAGCTTCAGGGGGTAATCAGCCCCAGCATTTT.

This rearrangement joins TRBV6-4 to TRBJ2-1; tentatively, D is TRBD2 (5 bases). The CDR3 loop spans 14 amino acids. V was clipped by 2 bases and J by 4 bases, with 9 bases between them. The germline V gene encodes CDR1 MRHNA and CDR2 SNTAGT. CDR3 in DNA: TGTGCCAGCAGTGACGAGGGCGGATACAATGAGCAGTTCTTC. This codes for CASSDEGGYNEQFF.

V and J are TRBV7-9 and TRBJ2-1; 9 bases are shared with TRBD2. Losses at the gene ends were 5 bases for V and 7 bases for J; bases not matched to a gene: 18. The CDR3 spans 18 residues. CDR1 and CDR2 (germline): SEHNR, FQNEAQ (reference sequence). CDR3 in amino acids: CASSRTWTLAGVPNEQFF. The CDR3, as DNA: TGTGCCAGCAGCCGCACGTGGACGTTAGCGGGAGTCCCGAATGAGCAGTTCTTC.

This sequence joins TRBV6-2 or TRBV6-3 and TRBJ2-3; TRBD1 is a possible D gene (5 bases). The CDR3 contains 15 residues. Germline V CDR1 and CDR2: MNHEY, SVGEGT. V dropped 5 bases and J dropped 6 bases, with 18 bases sitting between them. The CDR3 sequence: CASSTVAGQADTQYF. The DNA for the CDR3 is TGTGCCAGCAGTACCGTGGCAGGACAAGCGGATACGCAGTATTTT.

The chain recombines TRBV18 with TRBJ1-2; the D gene is possibly TRBD1 (5 bases). The CDR3 runs to 14 residues. The ends were cut back, 3 bases at V and 8 bases at J, with 16 bases in the middle. Germline V gives CDR1 KGHSH, CDR2 LQKENI. The CDR3 nucleotides are TGTGCCAGCTCACCTGTAATCGGGGGAGGAGGCTACACCTTC. It is translated as CASSPVIGGGGYTF.

The chain couples TRBV5-1 to TRBJ1-2; TRBD1 aligns across 8 bases. V lost 0 bases to trimming and J lost 4 bases; unmatched junction nucleotides: 5. The germline V gene has CDR1 SGHRS and CDR2 YFSETQ. CDR3 length: 15 amino acids. The CDR3 region is CASSLDGQGAYGYTF. CDR3 coding DNA: TGCGCCAGCAGCTTGGATGGACAGGGTGCCTATGGCTACACCTTC.

The chain is built from TRBV21-1 and TRBJ2-3; the table assigns TRBD2, which was not confirmed against the DNA. TRBV21-1 is a known pseudogene. The CDR3 extends over 19 amino acids. The CDR3, as DNA: TGTGCCAGCAGCCCTCGTGGGACTAGCGGGAGGGTGGGGTCAGATACGCAGTATTTT. It is translated as CASSPRGTSGRVGSDTQYF.

The genes are TRBV5-4 and TRBJ2-3, with 12 bases that match TRBD2. The J segment lost 3 bases and the V segment lost 4 bases, leaving 6 bases of the junction unmatched. The CDR3 is made up of 16 amino acids. Germline loops: CDR1 SGHNT, CDR2 YYREEE (reference sequence). CDR3 in amino acids: CASSRSSGGATDTQYF. The DNA for the CDR3 is TGTGCCAGCAGCCGATCTAGCGGGGGGGCGACAGATACGCAGTATTTT.

This clone has just one count. J is TRBJ1-5 and V is TRBV4-3, with D possibly being TRBD1 (5 bases). Germline CDR1 and CDR2: LGHNA and YSLEER. The V end lost 4 bases, the J end lost 4 bases, and 14 bases lay between the germline ends. This CDR3 is 15 amino acids long. The CDR3 DNA sequence: TGCGCCAGCAGCCGAGAGACAGCAGGTAATCAGCCCCAGCATTTT. It codes for CASSRETAGNQPQHF.

The chain joins TRBV30 to TRBJ2-7, with D perhaps matching TRBD1 (5 bases). Germline values: CDR1 GTSNPN, CDR2 SVGIG (reference sequence). There are 13 residues in the CDR3. Trimming removed 0 bases from V and 6 bases from J, with 12 bases in between. The CDR3 reads CAWSVLGQGEQYF. The DNA for the CDR3 is TGTGCCTGGAGTGTACTTGGTCAGGGCGAGCAGTACTTC.

The chain combines TRBV5-1 with TRBJ2-1; D gene unclear. The germline gives CDR1 SGHRS, CDR2 YFSETQ. CDR3 length: 11 residues. V shed 6 bases and J shed 10 bases, with 11 bases lying between them. The CDR3, as DNA: TGCGCCAGCAATGATTTCCGGGAGCAGTTCTTC. This encodes CASNDFREQFF.

The V gene is TRBV5-4, the J gene TRBJ2-2; D gene uncertain. CDR3 size: 15 residues. Per the germline V gene, CDR1 is SGHNT and CDR2 is YYREEE (reference sequence). V lost 0 bases and J 4 bases, leaving 10 bases between the germline ends. The CDR3 DNA reads TGTGCCAGCAGCTTGGCCGGGTCCCGCACCGGGGAGCTGTTTTTT. Translating it yields CASSLAGSRTGELFF.

This chain connects TRBV2 to TRBJ1-6, with 8 positions matching TRBD1. The ends lost 2 bases at V and 14 bases at J; junction bases unmatched: 8. The germline CDR1 and CDR2 sequences are SNHLY and FYNNEI. The CDR3 is 14 residues long. This chain's CDR3 is CASSELGDRTTLHF. CDR3 nucleotide sequence: TGTGCCAGCAGTGAATTAGGGGACAGGACGACCCTCCACTTT.

The CDR3 here is CASSPGQPTYGYTF. The CDR3 DNA sequence: TGTGCCAGCAGTCCTGGACAGCCAACCTATGGCTACACCTTC. The chain combines TRBV6-5 with TRBJ1-2; D is perhaps TRBD1 (6 bases). The germline V and J ends were trimmed by 5 bases and 4 bases, with 14 bases remaining between them. The V gene's germline CDR1 is MNHEY and CDR2 SVGAGI. This CDR3 is built from 14 residues.

The V and J genes are TRBV4-3 and TRBJ1-5, with 7 bases identical to TRBD1. CDR1 LGHNA and CDR2 YSLEER come from the germline V gene. The CDR3 runs to 16 residues. V shed 2 bases, J shed 6 bases, and the junction held 10 bases outside the gene matches. CDR3 coding DNA: TGCGCCAGCAGCCAACATACAGGGGATTTCGGTCAGCCCCAGCATTTT. Protein sequence: CASSQHTGDFGQPQHF.